One and the same sample provided the 4 T cell receptor beta chains below, sequenced in a study of identical twins. TCRdb recomputed calls from the 5' RACE reads with MiXCR, one row per CDR3 protein. Here the sample spans a few hundred thousand distinct CDR3 sequences, about 9% being singletons. The sample was naive T cells sorted from blood. Source of these receptors: a woman aged 45-65 years in good health.

This clonotype was detected a few times. The chain links TRBV6-5 to TRBJ1-5; no clear D. The CDR3 consists of 14 residues. Trimming shortened V by 1 base and J by 4 bases, and 8 bases separated the two germline ends. Germline V lookup: CDR1 MNHEY, CDR2 SVGAGI. CDR3 sequence: CASSYFPGNQPQHF. The CDR3, as DNA: TGTGCCAGCAGTTACTTCCCGGGGAATCAGCCCCAGCATTTT.

This clonotype occurred a few times. The CDR3 is CASSHVDRVGYGYTF. The CDR3 region has the DNA TGTGCCAGCAGCCACGTTGACAGGGTTGGCTATGGCTACACCTTC. V gene TRBV7-9 combines with J gene TRBJ1-2; 7 nucleotides align to TRBD1. After removal of 5 bases from V and 4 bases from J, the junction contained 10 bases not matched to a gene. The CDR3 length is 15 residues. The germline V gene encodes CDR1 SEHNR and CDR2 FQNEAQ (reference sequence).

The rearrangement joins TRBV30 to TRBJ1-3, with D hard to call. V lost 1 base and J 8 bases, leaving 9 bases between the germline ends. The germline V gene has CDR1 GTSNPN and CDR2 SVGIG (reference sequence). CDR3 length: 12 amino acids. The CDR3 DNA reads TGTGCCTGGAGTGCAAGAGAGGACACCATATATTTT. Protein sequence: CAWSAREDTIYF.

This chain links TRBV5-1 with TRBJ2-7, with D unresolved. V was clipped by 1 base and J by 4 bases, with 12 bases between them. From germline, CDR1 is SGHRS and CDR2 YFSETQ. The CDR3 covers 14 residues. In nucleotides, the CDR3 is TGCGCCAGCAGCTTGTCGAACCCTTCTTACGAGCAGTACTTC. This encodes CASSLSNPSYEQYF.